These 27 T cell receptor beta chains were sequenced from one sample in a study of cytomegalovirus exposure and HLA in healthy donors. With 60 Vbeta and 13 Jbeta primers, the PCR was carried out. TCRdb's table, derived via immunoSEQ multiplex PCR, lists solely in-frame clones and lacks some. The table has 70,000 to 85,000 clones, 65% to 75% seen once. The sample was PBMCs. The receptor source for this set is a man aged 40-50 years in good health and CMV-seropositive.

The rearrangement links TRBV30 to TRBJ1-6; tentatively, D is TRBD1 (6 bases). Germline V gives CDR1 GTSNPN, CDR2 SVGIG (reference sequence). Trimming left V 4 bases short and J 6 bases short, with 10 bases between. The CDR3 has 13 amino acids. The DNA for the CDR3 is TGTGCCTGGAAGGGCAGGGGTAATTCACCCCTCCACTTT. Translated, it gives CAWKGRGNSPLHF.

The chain combines TRBV5-4 with TRBJ2-5, with D perhaps matching TRBD2 (5 bases). V gave up 2 bases and J gave up 2 bases, with 10 bases separating them. This CDR3 has 14 amino acids. From germline, CDR1 is SGHNT and CDR2 YYREEE (reference sequence). This CDR3 is CASSFGLGQETQYF. The CDR3 DNA sequence: TGTGCCAGCAGCTTTGGACTGGGTCAAGAGACCCAGTACTTC.

This clone was counted a few times. Compared with germline, one end of the junction differs, possibly owing to a read error. CDR3 amino acids: CSSSLPGQGISHEQFF. In DNA, the CDR3 is TGTTCCAGCAGCTTACCGGGACAGGGCATATCCCATGAGCAGTTCTTC. The chain has TRBV7-9 and TRBJ2-1; 9 positions match TRBD1. The CDR3 length is 16 residues. CDR1 is SEHNR and CDR2 is FQNEAQ in the germline V gene (reference sequence).

The chain combines TRBV4-2 with TRBJ2-2, with TRBD2 matching over 7 bases. CDR3 length: 15 amino acids. With V trimmed by 0 bases and J by 5 bases, 3 bases remained unmatched. Germline CDR1 and CDR2: LGHNA and YNFKEQ. CDR3 DNA: TGTGCCAGCAGCCAAGAAATCGGGGGGACCGGGGAGCTGTTTTTT. Translation: CASSQEIGGTGELFF.

The chain uses TRBV19 and TRBJ2-5, with 7 positions matching TRBD1. Germline V gives CDR1 LNHDA, CDR2 SQIVND (reference sequence). Trimming took 6 bases from V and 2 from J; bases not matched to a gene: 9. The CDR3 sequence is 15 residues long. The CDR3 DNA is TGTGCCAGTAGATTATCCGGGACAGAACAAGAGACCCAGTACTTC. Protein sequence: CASRLSGTEQETQYF.

A single count supports this clone. The chain links TRBV30 to TRBJ1-5; possibly TRBD1 for D (5 bases). Germline lookup yields CDR1 GTSNPN and CDR2 SVGIG (reference sequence). CDR3 length: 12 residues. V dropped 5 bases and J dropped 4 bases, with 9 bases sitting between them. CDR3 in amino acids: CAWGGGNQPQHF. The CDR3, as DNA: TGTGCCTGGGGGGGAGGGAATCAGCCCCAGCATTTT. Using reference TRBV30 and TRBJ1-5 for the parts outside the CDR3, the full variable domain is SQTIHQWPATLVQPVGSPLSLECTVEGTSNPNLYWYRQAAGRGLQLLFYSVGIGQISSEVPQNLSASRPQDRQFILSSKKLLLSDSGFYLCAWGGGNQPQHFGDGTRLSIL.

This clone was detected only a few times. The rearrangement uses TRBV29-1 and TRBJ2-1; TRBD1 aligns across 9 bases. Germline V gene data show CDR1 as SQVTM and CDR2 as ANQGSEA. The CDR3 consists of 12 residues. Trimming cost V 8 bases and J 7 bases; bases outside gene matches: 6. The CDR3 DNA sequence: TGCAGCCATAGGACAGGGGTTAATGAGCAGTTCTTC. The encoded protein is CSHRTGVNEQFF.

This clone has just one count. This chain joins TRBV7-2 and TRBJ1-5; D not resolved. Germline V CDR1 and CDR2: SGHTA, FQGNSA. The CDR3 sequence is 18 residues long. Trimming took off 1 base at V and 0 bases at J, with 16 bases between the two ends. This CDR3 is CASSLGVRRDYSNQPQHF. The CDR3 DNA reads TGTGCCAGCAGCTTAGGAGTGAGAAGAGACTATAGCAATCAGCCCCAGCATTTT.

The genes are TRBV6-6 and TRBJ1-2; D may be TRBD1 (5 bases). Germline-derived CDR1 and CDR2 are MNHNY and SVGAGI (reference sequence). CDR3 size: 14 residues. V was trimmed by 6 bases and J by 0 bases, leaving 11 bases between them. The CDR3 region has the DNA TGTGCCAGCAGCTTGGACATCTCTAACTATGGCTACACCTTC. Amino acid sequence: CASSLDISNYGYTF.

This clone was found a few times. The rearrangement joins TRBV19 to TRBJ2-7; D gene ambiguous. Germline CDR1 is LNHDA and CDR2 is SQIVND (reference sequence). The V gene lost 3 bases and the J gene lost 7 bases, with 10 bases spanning the gap. This CDR3 comprises 12 residues. The CDR3 nucleotides are TGTGCCAGTAGTATCGAACGACAAGAGCAGTACTTC. This sequence encodes CASSIERQEQYF.

This chain links TRBV15 with TRBJ2-1; tentatively, D is TRBD2 (6 bases). The CDR3 has 19 residues. V was clipped by 0 bases and J by 0 bases, with 18 bases between them. Germline V CDR1 and CDR2: LNHNV, YYDKDF (reference sequence). Written as DNA, the CDR3 is TGTGCCACCAGCAGAGAGGTTAGACGGTGGCGGGACTCCTACAATGAGCAGTTCTTC. It translates to CATSREVRRWRDSYNEQFF.

The V and J genes are TRBV7-2 and TRBJ2-1, with D maybe TRBD2 (5 bases). The CDR3 has 16 amino acids. Germline assignment: CDR1 SGHTA and CDR2 FQGNSA. V was cut by 2 bases and J by 4 bases, with 15 bases left in between. The CDR3 region has the DNA TGTGCCAGCAGCTTACATACGGCGGGCGGTTACAATGAGCAGTTCTTC. This gives the protein CASSLHTAGGYNEQFF.

J is TRBJ2-7 and V is TRBV4-1; TRBD2 is a possible D gene (5 bases). The CDR3 extends over 14 amino acids. CDR1 is MGHRA and CDR2 is YSYEKL in the germline V gene. V lost 6 bases to trimming and J lost 3 bases, with 15 bases between them. The CDR3 loop reads CASSGGSRFYEQYF. The CDR3 region has the DNA TGCGCCAGCAGTGGAGGTTCCAGATTCTACGAGCAGTACTTC.

The rearrangement uses TRBV6-1 and TRBJ2-1; TRBD1 aligns across 8 bases. V shed 6 bases, J shed 10 bases, and the junction held 2 bases outside the gene matches. Per germline, CDR1 MNHNS and CDR2 SASEGT. The CDR3 has 11 residues. CDR3 sequence: CASRDRDEQFF. The CDR3, as DNA: TGTGCCAGCAGGGACAGGGACGAGCAGTTCTTC.

This CDR3 is CASGGDTGTSGGLNTGELFF. CDR3 DNA: TGCGCCAGCGGGGGGGACACCGGGACTAGCGGGGGATTGAACACCGGGGAGCTGTTTTTT. The chain employs TRBV10-1 and TRBJ2-2; 14 bases are a match to TRBD2. The germline V gene has CDR1 WNHNN and CDR2 SYGVQD (reference sequence). There are 20 residues in the CDR3. Losses at the gene ends were 8 bases for V and 1 base for J; bases not matched to a gene: 15.

This clone occurred once. V usage is TRBV7-3 and J usage is TRBJ1-2; 7 bases map to TRBD1. The CDR3 runs 16 residues. Trimming at V came to 5 bases and at J to 5 bases, leaving 14 bases not matched to a gene. The germline CDR1 and CDR2 sequences are SGHTA and FQGTGA. The CDR3 region has the DNA TGTGCCAGCAGCCCGACAGGGTCACTTTCCGCGTATGGCTACACCTTC. Its translation: CASSPTGSLSAYGYTF.

This clone was detected only a few times. The chain joins TRBV6-6 to TRBJ1-1, with a possible D match to TRBD1 (5 bases). From germline, CDR1 is MNHNY and CDR2 SVGAGI (reference sequence). This CDR3 has 13 amino acids. With 5 bases removed from V and 6 bases from J, the gap between germline ends came to 13 bases. CDR3 nucleotide sequence: TGTGCCAGCAGTCCCAGGGATAGGGCTGAAGCTTTCTTT. It encodes CASSPRDRAEAFF.

This clone has only one observation. The chain uses TRBV7-2 and TRBJ2-5; 8 nucleotides match TRBD1. V trimming: 5 bases; J trimming: 3 bases; junction bases outside the gene matches: 11. The CDR3 runs to 16 residues. CDR1 is SGHTA, CDR2 FQGNSA, per germline. In DNA, the CDR3 is TGTGCCAGCAGCGTCATCGGGACAGGCTCCAAAGAGACCCAGTACTTC. Residues: CASSVIGTGSKETQYF.

The chain employs TRBV4-1 and TRBJ2-7; 7 positions agree with TRBD1. This CDR3 is built from 15 residues. In germline, CDR1 is MGHRA, CDR2 YSYEKL. The V segment lost 1 base and the J segment 2 bases; nucleotides outside the gene matches: 5. The CDR3 region is CASSQGLGTAYEQYF. The CDR3 DNA reads TGCGCCAGCAGCCAAGGCCTAGGGACAGCCTACGAGCAGTACTTC.

This chain uses TRBV19 with TRBJ2-5, with 9 bases lining up with TRBD2. With V trimmed by 6 bases and J by 5 bases, 4 bases remained unmatched. The germline gives CDR1 LNHDA, CDR2 SQIVND (reference sequence). The CDR3 is made up of 13 amino acids. CDR3 region: CASRRTSDETQYF. CDR3 in DNA: TGTGCCAGTAGACGGACTAGCGATGAGACCCAGTACTTC.

This clone was detected a few times. The rearrangement links TRBV5-4 to TRBJ2-4; weak D call: TRBD2 (6 bases). The germline gives CDR1 SGHNT, CDR2 YYREEE (reference sequence). The CDR3 is made up of 14 amino acids. Trimming pared 0 bases from V and 6 bases from J, leaving 10 bases between. The CDR3, as DNA: TGTGCCAGCAGCTTGGCGGCGGAGGGAAACATTCAGTACTTC. As protein: CASSLAAEGNIQYF.

The chain combines TRBV4-2 with TRBJ2-7, with 9 bases matching TRBD2. The V and J ends lost 2 bases and 4 bases, in that order; junction bases with no gene match: 6. Germline loops: CDR1 LGHNA, CDR2 YNFKEQ. The CDR3 is 15 amino acids. CDR3 in DNA: TGTGCCAGCAGCCAAACCGGGACTAGCCCTTACGAGCAGTACTTC. This sequence encodes CASSQTGTSPYEQYF.

V usage is TRBV5-6 and J usage is TRBJ2-5; 11 nucleotides align to TRBD1. The CDR3 runs to 16 residues. Germline assignment: CDR1 SGHDT and CDR2 YYEEEE. The V segment lost 4 bases and the J segment 5 bases; nucleotides outside the gene matches: 10. The CDR3 loop reads CASSPLDRGRGETQYF. The CDR3, as DNA: TGTGCCAGCAGCCCCCTGGACAGGGGGCGCGGGGAGACCCAGTACTTC.

The chain has TRBV4-1 and TRBJ2-6, with TRBD1 identical over 7 bases. J lost 2 bases, V lost 4 bases, and 5 bases had no gene match. CDR1 is MGHRA, CDR2 YSYEKL, per germline. There are 16 residues in the CDR3. The CDR3 here is CASSPLTGAGANVLTF. As DNA, the CDR3 is TGCGCCAGCAGCCCCTTAACAGGGGCTGGGGCCAACGTCCTGACTTTC.

The chain combines TRBV6-1 with TRBJ2-1, with TRBD2 matching over 10 bases. The CDR3 has 15 amino acids. From germline, CDR1 is MNHNS and CDR2 SASEGT. Losses at the gene ends were 8 bases for V and 7 bases for J; bases not matched to a gene: 11. CDR3 coding DNA: TGTGCCAGCTGGGAGGGGAGCGGGGGGGGGAATGAGCAGTTCTTC. The encoded protein is CASWEGSGGGNEQFF.

V usage is TRBV29-1 and J usage is TRBJ1-1, with no clear D. The germline CDR1 and CDR2 sequences are SQVTM and ANQGSEA. V lost 4 bases to trimming and J lost 4 bases, with 13 bases between them. The CDR3 has 13 amino acids. This CDR3 reads CSVGSGVRTEAFF. CDR3 coding DNA: TGCAGCGTTGGGTCCGGAGTACGCACTGAAGCTTTCTTT.

The CDR3 loop is CASSSGTRSYNEQFF. For the CDR3, the DNA is TGTGCCAGCAGTTCTGGGACTAGGTCCTACAATGAGCAGTTCTTC. The chain carries TRBV27 and TRBJ2-1; the match to TRBD2 covers 8 bases. After removal of 4 bases from V and 1 base from J, the junction contained 3 bases not matched to a gene. This CDR3 contains 15 residues. Germline CDR1 and CDR2: MNHEY and SMNVEV (reference sequence).